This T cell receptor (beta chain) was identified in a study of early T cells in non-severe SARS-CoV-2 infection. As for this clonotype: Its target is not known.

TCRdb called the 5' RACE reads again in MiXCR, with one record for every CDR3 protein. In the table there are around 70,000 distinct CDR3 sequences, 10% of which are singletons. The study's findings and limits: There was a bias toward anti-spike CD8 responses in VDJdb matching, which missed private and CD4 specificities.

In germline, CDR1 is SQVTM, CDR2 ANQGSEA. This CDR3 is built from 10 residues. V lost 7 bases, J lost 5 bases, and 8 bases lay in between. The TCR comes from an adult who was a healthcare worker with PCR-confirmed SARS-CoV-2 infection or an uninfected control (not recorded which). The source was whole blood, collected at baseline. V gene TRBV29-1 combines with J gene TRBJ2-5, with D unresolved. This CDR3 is CSAKVETQYF. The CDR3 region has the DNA TGCAGCGCCAAGGTGGAGACCCAGTACTTC.